A single sample is the source of the 16 T cell receptor beta chains below, sequenced in a study of cytotoxic CD8 clonotypes in ibrutinib-treated CLL. Sequenced by immunoSEQ multiplex PCR; TCRdb stores in-frame clones only, minus some. In the table there are around 26,000 clones, approximately 71% of which are singletons. Sample: PBMCs, taken after 12 months of ibrutinib treatment. These receptors were taken from a human donor with chronic lymphocytic leukemia.

The chain employs TRBV4-3 and TRBJ2-5; no reliable D call. The V end was cut by 2 bases, the J end by 5 bases, with 12 bases between. Germline lookup yields CDR1 LGHNA and CDR2 YSLEER. CDR3 length equals 14 residues. CDR3 DNA: TGCGCCAGCAGCCAACGGATCGGTTGGGAGACCCAGTACTTC. This translates into CASSQRIGWETQYF.

This clone has only a few counts. This chain joins TRBV7-8 and TRBJ1-5, with unresolved D. From germline, CDR1 is SGHVS and CDR2 FQNEAQ. Trimming removed 2 bases from V and 4 bases from J, with 15 bases in between. The CDR3 is 16 residues long. For the CDR3, the DNA is TGTGCCAGCAGCTTACTTCCAGTTACGGAGAATCAGCCCCAGCATTTT. Translating it yields CASSLLPVTENQPQHF.

This clone was seen once. This sequence joins TRBV5-6 and TRBJ1-2, with 9 bases lining up with TRBD1. The germline gives CDR1 SGHDT, CDR2 YYEEEE. Germline trimming cut 5 bases from V and 0 bases from J; bases unmatched to any gene: 5. The CDR3 runs to 15 residues. The chain's CDR3 is CASSHWTGANYGYTF. CDR3 nucleotide sequence: TGTGCCAGCAGTCACTGGACAGGGGCTAACTATGGCTACACCTTC.

This clone appeared a few times. The rearrangement links TRBV12-5 to TRBJ2-2, with 10 positions matching TRBD1. J gave up 3 bases and V 1 base, and 5 bases lay outside the gene matches. The CDR3 loop spans 17 amino acids. Germline V lookup: CDR1 LGHNT, CDR2 FRNRAP. The CDR3 bases are TGTGCTAGTGGTTTGGGGACCGGGACAGGGGACACCGGGGAGCTGTTTTTT. Protein: CASGLGTGTGDTGELFF.

The chain links TRBV4-1 to TRBJ2-7; either TRBD1 or TRBD2 may supply D (5 bases each). The CDR3 length is 16 residues. V lost 3 bases and J 5 bases, leaving 20 bases between the germline ends. In germline, CDR1 is MGHRA, CDR2 YSYEKL. The CDR3 DNA sequence: TGCGCCAGCAGCCAGAATTTCCGGGACCCGGACCACGAGCAGTACTTC. Translation: CASSQNFRDPDHEQYF.

The chain recombines TRBV29-1 with TRBJ2-7; D gene unclear. Germline CDR1 reads SQVTM; CDR2 reads ANQGSEA. CDR3 length equals 10 residues. V lost 3 bases, J lost 9 bases, and 9 bases lay in between. This CDR3 is CSVDLPPQYF. CDR3 bases: TGCAGCGTTGACTTGCCGCCGCAGTACTTC.

This chain connects TRBV27 to TRBJ1-2; D is possibly TRBD1 (5 bases). The CDR3 runs to 15 residues. Germline values: CDR1 MNHEY, CDR2 SMNVEV (reference sequence). Trimming removed 2 bases at V and 4 bases at J, with 14 bases between. The CDR3 DNA reads as TGTGCCAGCAGTTTAGTTGGGCAGGGTGCCTATGGCTACACCTTC. Residues: CASSLVGQGAYGYTF.

The V call is TRBV2, the J call TRBJ1-2, with 8 bases lining up with TRBD1. The V gene end was trimmed by 7 bases and the J gene end by 11 bases; junction bases not matched to a gene: 12. CDR1 is SNHLY and CDR2 is FYNNEI in the germline V gene. The CDR3 is 13 amino acids. CDR3 in amino acids: CASTPDRASHYTF. CDR3 bases: TGTGCCAGCACTCCGGACAGGGCCTCACATTACACCTTC.

This clone was detected once. The V gene is TRBV18, the J gene TRBJ2-7; TRBD1 is a possible D gene (7 bases). Looked up from germline, CDR1 is KGHSH and CDR2 is LQKENI. V was shortened by 6 bases and J by 5 bases, with 20 bases between the two germline ends. The CDR3 totals 15 residues. The CDR3 loop reads CASSRGTVGLDEQYF. The CDR3 region has the DNA TGTGCCAGCTCCCGGGGGACAGTTGGGCTCGACGAGCAGTACTTC.

The chain employs TRBV5-1 and TRBJ2-7, with D possibly TRBD2 on 5 matching bases. CDR3 length: 15 residues. The V and J ends lost 0 bases and 4 bases respectively, with 14 bases between them. Germline lookup yields CDR1 SGHRS and CDR2 YFSETQ. The CDR3 coding sequence is TGCGCCAGCAGCTTGGGTTTAGGGAGATCGTACGAGCAGTACTTC. It is translated as CASSLGLGRSYEQYF.

The genes are TRBV28 and TRBJ2-7, with TRBD2 matching 8 bases. V lost 5 bases to trimming and J lost 6 bases; unmatched junction nucleotides: 12. The V gene's germline CDR1 is MDHEN and CDR2 SYDVKM. This CDR3 is built from 15 residues. CDR3 amino acids: CASSKTGTRYPEQYF. CDR3 nucleotide sequence: TGTGCCAGCAGTAAAACCGGGACTAGATACCCCGAGCAGTACTTC.

The CDR3 protein is CASSQPIRGGELFF. CDR3 sequence (DNA): TGCGCCAGCAGCCAACCCATCCGGGGCGGGGAGCTGTTTTTT. The V and J genes are TRBV4-1 and TRBJ2-2; D is possibly TRBD2 (5 bases). The V gene lost 2 bases and the J gene lost 7 bases, with 11 bases spanning the gap. Germline values: CDR1 MGHRA, CDR2 YSYEKL. This CDR3 is built from 14 residues.

The chain employs TRBV5-1 and TRBJ2-3, with D unclear. The CDR3 is 15 residues long. CDR1 is SGHRS and CDR2 is YFSETQ in the germline V gene. Trimming removed 0 bases at V and 4 bases at J, with 12 bases between. The CDR3 coding sequence is TGCGCCAGCAGCTTGGCAGCAGGTGTGGCAGATACGCAGTATTTT. It specifies CASSLAAGVADTQYF.

This rearrangement joins TRBV6-1 to TRBJ1-3; 7 bases fit TRBD1. Trimming took 6 bases from V and 2 from J; bases not matched to a gene: 7. The CDR3 covers 15 residues. Germline V gene lookup returns CDR1 MNHNS and CDR2 SASEGT. In DNA, the CDR3 is TGTGCCAGCAGCGCTGACAGGGTCGCTGGAAACACCATATATTTT. This encodes CASSADRVAGNTIYF.

The chain carries TRBV18 and TRBJ1-3; perhaps TRBD1 as D (5 bases). The CDR3 loop spans 16 amino acids. V was cut by 4 bases and J by 8 bases, with 21 bases left in between. CDR1 is KGHSH, CDR2 LQKENI, per germline. The CDR3: CASSRGTVRGGDTIYF. The CDR3 DNA reads as TGTGCCAGCTCACGGGGGACGGTCCGAGGAGGAGACACCATATATTTT.

The chain is built from TRBV29-1 and TRBJ1-1; D remains unclear. Deletions cut 6 bases from V and 0 bases from J, with 14 bases between. CDR3 length equals 14 residues. CDR1 is SQVTM, CDR2 ANQGSEA, per germline. CDR3 DNA sequence: TGCAGCGTCCTCGAATTGGGGATGAACACTGAAGCTTTCTTT. Protein: CSVLELGMNTEAFF.